The next 24 T cell receptor beta chains were all read from a single sample in a study of T cell repertoires in cytomegalovirus infection. Using its own MiXCR run on the reads, TCRdb lists one record per CDR3 protein. The profile covers around 440,000 distinct CDR3 sequences, with around 11% appearing a single time and about a tenth taken by the ten largest. Sequenced: PBMCs. These TCRs come from a human donor in good health (CMV status not recorded). Some clones in this sample may be carry-over from other donors' samples.

There are many counts of this clonotype. The J gene is TRBJ1-1, the V gene TRBV5-6, with 7 bases fitting TRBD1. Germline lookup yields CDR1 SGHDT and CDR2 YYEEEE. The CDR3 runs to 14 residues. V shed 4 bases, J shed 2 bases, and the junction held 5 bases outside the gene matches. CDR3 nucleotide sequence: TGTGCCAGCAGCCAGACAGGGATTAACACTGAAGCTTTCTTT. It encodes CASSQTGINTEAFF.

This clonotype has only a few counts. The CDR3 region has the DNA TGTGCCAGCAGTTTAGAATCGGGACTAGCGGGGGGAAAGCAGTACTTC. Translation: CASSLESGLAGGKQYF. The J gene is TRBJ2-7, the V gene TRBV12-3 or TRBV12-4, with 15 bases matching TRBD2. The J segment lost 8 bases and the V segment lost 1 base, leaving 6 bases of the junction unmatched. The CDR3 extends over 16 amino acids.

In regard to this clonotype: Being one base from a much bigger clone, this may be a read error. The rearrangement uses TRBV11-2 and TRBJ2-7; tentatively, D is TRBD2 (6 bases). CDR1 is SGHAT, CDR2 FQNNGV, per germline. The CDR3 sequence is 15 residues long. The ends were cut back, 6 bases at V and 5 bases at J, with 20 bases in the middle. CDR3 in DNA: TGTGCCAGCAGTACTCGCCGGGGGTCGGAGAACGAGCAGTACTTC. Protein: CASSTRRGSENEQYF.

This clonotype was picked up many times. The J gene is TRBJ2-1, the V gene TRBV4-1, with D possibly being TRBD2 (6 bases). The ends were cut back, 1 base at V and 5 bases at J, with 15 bases in the middle. CDR3 length equals 16 residues. Germline V gene data show CDR1 as MGHRA and CDR2 as YSYEKL. The CDR3 DNA reads as TGCGCCAGCAGCCAAGTTGGAATAGCGGTGCACAATGAGCAGTTCTTC. Translating gives CASSQVGIAVHNEQFF.

On this clonotype: Being one base from a much bigger clone, this may be a read error. V usage is TRBV6-5 and J usage is TRBJ2-7; 7 bases are shared with TRBD2. CDR1 is MNHEY, CDR2 SVGAGI, per germline. CDR3 length equals 15 residues. The CDR3 loop reads CVSSYSGGGPYEQYF. The CDR3 coding sequence is TGTGTCAGCAGTTACTCAGGCGGGGGACCCTACGAGCAGTACTTC.

This clonotype appeared a few times. The V gene is TRBV3-1, the J gene TRBJ2-7, with 8 bases matching TRBD2. This CDR3 comprises 14 residues. After removal of 6 bases from V and 4 bases from J, the junction contained 8 bases not matched to a gene. Germline CDR1 LGHDT, CDR2 YNNKEL (reference sequence). The CDR3 nucleotides read TGTGCCAGCAGAAGGAGCGGGAGTTTGTACGAGCAGTACTTC. Its protein is CASRRSGSLYEQYF.

This clonotype was observed many times. This chain uses TRBV4-1 with TRBJ1-2; D unclear. CDR3 length equals 15 residues. Trimming left V 1 base short and J 4 bases short, with 13 bases between. From germline, CDR1 is MGHRA and CDR2 YSYEKL. This chain's CDR3 is CASSQGSRVAYGYTF. Written as DNA, the CDR3 is TGCGCCAGCAGCCAAGGGTCCCGGGTGGCCTATGGCTACACCTTC.

This clonotype has a count of ten or more. The chain links TRBV27 to TRBJ1-2; the match to TRBD1 covers 9 bases. The CDR3 covers 15 residues. V gave up 1 base and J gave up 8 bases; unmatched junction bases: 8. The germline CDR1 and CDR2 sequences are MNHEY and SMNVEV (reference sequence). The CDR3 is CASSLYTDRGTGYTF. CDR3 nucleotides: TGTGCCAGCAGTTTATATACAGACAGGGGGACAGGCTACACCTTC.

This clonotype was counted ten times or more. V usage is TRBV7-9 and J usage is TRBJ2-7, with D perhaps matching TRBD2 (6 bases). Trimming removed 6 bases at V and 3 bases at J, with 15 bases between. Germline lookup yields CDR1 SEHNR and CDR2 FQNEAQ (reference sequence). The CDR3 sequence is 14 residues long. CDR3 in amino acids: CASSTGRAVYEQYF. CDR3 DNA: TGTGCCAGCAGTACCGGGAGAGCTGTCTACGAGCAGTACTTC. Complete variable domain (other parts from reference TRBV7-9 and TRBJ2-7): DTGVSQNPRHKITKRGQNVTFRCDPISEHNRLYWYRQTLGQGPEFLTYFQNEAQLEKSRLLSDRFSAERPKGSFSTLEIQRTEQGDSAMYLCASSTGRAVYEQYFGPGTRLTVT.

The V gene is TRBV7-9, the J gene TRBJ2-1; D not certain. Trimming removed 1 base from V and 10 bases from J, with 5 bases in between. There are 11 residues in the CDR3. Germline-derived CDR1 and CDR2 are SEHNR and FQNEAQ (reference sequence). The CDR3 region is CASSLGQEQFF. Written as DNA, the CDR3 is TGTGCCAGCAGCTTAGGTCAAGAGCAGTTCTTC. Full variable domain (remainder filled in from reference TRBV7-9 and TRBJ2-1): DTGVSQNPRHKITKRGQNVTFRCDPISEHNRLYWYRQTLGQGPEFLTYFQNEAQLEKSRLLSDRFSAERPKGSFSTLEIQRTEQGDSAMYLCASSLGQEQFFGPGTRLTVL.

The V gene is TRBV29-1, the J gene TRBJ2-5; D may correspond to TRBD1 or TRBD2 (5 bases each). V gave up 3 bases and J gave up 5 bases, with 16 bases separating them. Germline-derived CDR1 and CDR2 are SQVTM and ANQGSEA. The CDR3 spans 14 residues. The CDR3: CSVDLPGPRETQYF. The CDR3 nucleotides are TGCAGCGTTGACCTCCCGGGGCCGCGGGAGACCCAGTACTTC.

With respect to this clonotype: Being one base from a much bigger clone, this may be a read error. The rearrangement joins TRBV7-2 to TRBJ1-1; tentative D call: TRBD1 (6 bases). Germline-derived CDR1 and CDR2 are SGHTA and FQGNSA. The length of the CDR3 is 13 residues. CDR3 nucleotide sequence: TGTGTCAGCAGAGGACAGATGAACACTGAAGCTTTCTTT. Residues: CVSRGQMNTEAFF.

This clonotype was seen only a few times. The CDR3 DNA sequence: TGCAGTGCTAGAGATGGGACAGGGGGCGTCAACAATGAGCAGTTCTTC. As protein: CSARDGTGGVNNEQFF. This chain uses TRBV20-1 with TRBJ2-1; 12 nucleotides align to TRBD1. V shed 0 bases, J shed 5 bases, and the junction held 5 bases outside the gene matches. The length of the CDR3 is 16 residues. Per germline, CDR1 DFQATT and CDR2 SNEGSKA (reference sequence).

There are many counts of this clonotype. The chain is built from TRBV20-1 and TRBJ1-1; TRBD1 agrees at 7 bases. The CDR3 extends over 14 amino acids. Looked up from germline, CDR1 is DFQATT and CDR2 is SNEGSKA (reference sequence). V was pared by 3 bases and J by 1 base, with 5 bases of the junction left unmatched. The CDR3 DNA reads TGCAGTGCTAGGGGGGACAGCCGGAACACTGAAGCTTTCTTT. Protein: CSARGDSRNTEAFF.

This sequence joins TRBV18 and TRBJ2-1; D is possibly TRBD2 (6 bases). CDR1 and CDR2 (germline): KGHSH, LQKENI. The CDR3 extends over 14 amino acids. The V end was cut by 0 bases, the J end by 14 bases, with 17 bases between. CDR3 loop: CASSPPGMGTGEFF. In nucleotides, the CDR3 is TGTGCCAGCTCACCACCAGGAATGGGGACGGGGGAGTTCTTC.

In this sample, this clonotype turned up a few times. The gene calls are TRBV29-1 and TRBJ2-7; 9 positions agree with TRBD1. Per the germline V gene, CDR1 is SQVTM and CDR2 is ANQGSEA. V shed 6 bases, J shed 2 bases, and the junction held 2 bases outside the gene matches. This CDR3 comprises 12 residues. This CDR3 is CSVGTGTYEQYF. CDR3 coding DNA: TGCAGCGTGGGGACAGGGACCTACGAGCAGTACTTC.

This clonotype was recorded at least ten times. The J gene is TRBJ2-3, the V gene TRBV7-2; 10 bases align to TRBD2. Trimming removed 7 bases from V and 2 bases from J; junction bases left unmatched: 9. Germline CDR1 is SGHTA and CDR2 is FQGNSA. This CDR3 is 16 amino acids long. CDR3 region: CASTLGSGGHTDTQYF. CDR3 bases: TGTGCCAGCACCCTCGGTAGCGGGGGGCACACAGATACGCAGTATTTT.

This clonotype was counted only a few times. DNA of the CDR3: TGTGCCACCAGCAGAATGCTAGCGGGTAACAATGAGCAGTTCTTC. This gives the protein CATSRMLAGNNEQFF. J is TRBJ2-1 and V is TRBV15; 8 bases align to TRBD2. The CDR3 totals 15 residues. J lost 5 bases, V lost 2 bases, and 5 bases had no gene match. Germline V gene sequence: CDR1 LNHNV, CDR2 YYDKDF (reference sequence).

This clonotype was seen many times. The rearrangement links TRBV29-1 to TRBJ2-2; D is perhaps TRBD2 (5 bases). Germline V gene lookup returns CDR1 SQVTM and CDR2 ANQGSEA. CDR3 length: 15 residues. Trimming cost V 1 base and J 1 base, with 10 bases left between them. In DNA, the CDR3 is TGCAGCGTTGAAGTTGCAGCGGTGAACACCGGGGAGCTGTTTTTT. Its protein is CSVEVAAVNTGELFF.

This clonotype was counted at least ten times. The chain recombines TRBV12-3 or TRBV12-4 with TRBJ2-2; TRBD1 or TRBD2 may be the D gene (5 bases each). The length of the CDR3 is 15 residues. V shed 5 bases and J shed 5 bases, with 15 bases lying between them. Here the CDR3 reads CASSPGPTSTGELFF. CDR3 coding DNA: TGTGCCAGCAGTCCGGGGCCTACTTCGACCGGGGAGCTGTTTTTT.

This clonotype has at least ten counts. The gene calls are TRBV7-7 and TRBJ2-1; perhaps D is TRBD1 or TRBD2 (7 bases each). The CDR3 extends over 14 amino acids. Trimming took 8 bases from V and 7 from J, leaving 18 bases between them. Germline V gene data show CDR1 as SSHAT and CDR2 as FNYEAQ (reference sequence). The CDR3 region is CASGRGGASNEQFF. CDR3 in DNA: TGTGCCAGCGGCAGGGGGGGGGCCTCTAATGAGCAGTTCTTC.

In this sample, this clonotype turned up many times. The chain recombines TRBV7-8 with TRBJ2-3; weak D call: TRBD2 (5 bases). The ends were cut back, 1 base at V and 5 bases at J, with 16 bases in the middle. The CDR3 runs 16 residues. The germline V gene has CDR1 SGHVS and CDR2 FQNEAQ. The CDR3 DNA reads as TGTGCCAGCAGCTTAGACCCACCGGGATTGGGAGATACGCAGTATTTT. It specifies CASSLDPPGLGDTQYF.

CDR3 sequence: CSARDISGLGTDTQYF. In DNA form, the CDR3 reads TGCAGTGCTAGAGATATTTCGGGACTGGGGACAGATACGCAGTATTTT. The rearrangement links TRBV20-1 to TRBJ2-3; TRBD2 is a possible D gene (6 bases). Germline CDR1 DFQATT, CDR2 SNEGSKA (reference sequence). CDR3 length: 16 residues. V dropped 0 bases and J dropped 3 bases, with 16 bases sitting between them.

CDR3: CSVGSGVGNTIYF. The CDR3 DNA sequence: TGCAGCGTTGGGTCAGGGGTAGGAAACACCATATATTTT. J is TRBJ1-3 and V is TRBV29-1; tentative D call: TRBD1 (6 bases). V lost 4 bases and J lost 4, with 11 bases in between. CDR1 SQVTM and CDR2 ANQGSEA come from the germline V gene. The CDR3 loop spans 13 amino acids.